This TCR beta chain derives from a study of blood T cell repertoires in COVID-19. As for the study in general: Material from acute and convalescent COVID-19 was sourced from the United States, Italy and Spain.

The table came from immunoSEQ multiplex PCR; TCRdb's copy has only in-frame clones and leaves some out. The sample holds about 270,000 clones, about 88% seen once. The CDR3 extends over 15 amino acids. Per germline, CDR1 MNHEY and CDR2 SMNVEV (reference sequence). The V and J ends lost 4 bases and 2 bases respectively, with 15 bases between them. Study members were between about 18 and 100 years old and lived in 20 to 30 US regions. Cohorts were assigned according to the clinical history that participants reported. Recovered status applied to Cohort 3 donors who had two consecutive negative PCRs. It also applied to those with clearance or with symptom resolution.

This TCR derives from a woman aged 45-65 years who had recovered from COVID-19. Sequences were obtained from PBMCs or T cells enriched from blood (not recorded which). This rearrangement joins TRBV27 to TRBJ2-7; D is unclear. The CDR3 protein is CASSSSRGNTYEQYF. The DNA for the CDR3 is TGTGCCAGCAGTTCCTCCCGTGGCAACACCTACGAGCAGTACTTC.